The entry below gives a single TCR beta chain sequence along with its context. Generated by immunoSEQ multiplex PCR, the TCRdb table keeps only in-frame clones and is missing some. The table includes under 300,000 clones, roughly 88% detected once. The sample belongs to a study of blood T cell repertoires in COVID-19. With 4 bases clipped from V and 6 bases from J, the junction kept 4 bases outside the gene matches. Germline V CDR1 and CDR2: MNHEY, SVGAGI. This CDR3 spans 15 amino acids. The source of this sequence is a woman between 45 and 60 years old who had recovered from COVID-19. The sample was PBMCs or T cells enriched from blood (not recorded which). The rearrangement links TRBV6-5 to TRBJ1-6, with TRBD1 matching over 9 bases. The CDR3 nucleotides read TGTGCCAGCAGTTCCCTGACAGGGGGTAATTCACCCCTCCACTTT. This encodes CASSSLTGGNSPLHF.